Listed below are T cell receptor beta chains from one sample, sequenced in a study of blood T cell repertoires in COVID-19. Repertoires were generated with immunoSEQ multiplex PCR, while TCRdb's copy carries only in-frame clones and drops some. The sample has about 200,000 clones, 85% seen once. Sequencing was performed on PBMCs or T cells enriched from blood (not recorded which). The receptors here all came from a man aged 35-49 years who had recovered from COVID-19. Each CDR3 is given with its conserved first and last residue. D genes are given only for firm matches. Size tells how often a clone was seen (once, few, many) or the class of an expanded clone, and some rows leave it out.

CDR3 protein: CASSPRTGANNYGYTF; CDR3 DNA: TGTGCCAGCAGCCCGCGGACAGGGGCCAATAACTATGGCTACACCTTC; J gene: TRBJ1-2; D gene: TRBD1; clone size: .; V gene: TRBV7-2
CDR3 protein: CATATASTNEKLFF; CDR3 DNA: TGTGCCACTGCGACAGCTTCAACTAATGAAAAACTGTTTTTT; J gene: TRBJ1-4; D gene: .; clone size: many; V gene: TRBV10-3
CDR3 protein: CAWSGLAGVYEQYF; CDR3 DNA: TGTGCCTGGAGTGGACTAGCGGGAGTCTACGAGCAGTACTTC; J gene: TRBJ2-7; D gene: TRBD2; clone size: .; V gene: TRBV30
CDR3 protein: CASGRGLEKAFF; CDR3 DNA: TGTGCCAGTGGCCGGGGTTTGGAGAAAGCTTTCTTT; J gene: TRBJ1-1; D gene: .; clone size: .; V gene: TRBV19
CDR3 protein: CATESVRGGNYGYTF; CDR3 DNA: TGTGCCACCGAATCGGTTAGGGGGGGAAACTATGGCTACACCTTC; J gene: TRBJ1-2; D gene: .; clone size: .; V gene: TRBV28
CDR3 protein: CAISEPGQGPYF; CDR3 DNA: TGTGCCATCAGTGAGCCAGGACAGGGCCCGTATTTT; J gene: TRBJ1-3; D gene: TRBD1; clone size: .; V gene: TRBV10-3
CDR3 protein: CASSPPGTEAFF; CDR3 DNA: TGTGCCAGCAGCCCCCCGGGCACTGAAGCTTTCTTT; J gene: TRBJ1-1; D gene: .; clone size: .; V gene: TRBV13
CDR3 protein: CASSLGQGKSNEQFF; CDR3 DNA: TGTGCCAGCAGCCTGGGACAGGGGAAAAGCAATGAGCAGTTCTTC; J gene: TRBJ2-1; D gene: TRBD1; clone size: few; V gene: TRBV6-5
CDR3 protein: CASSQEYNSPLHF; CDR3 DNA: TGTGCCAGCAGCCAAGAGTACAACTCACCCCTCCACTTT; J gene: TRBJ1-6; D gene: .; clone size: .; V gene: TRBV14
CDR3 protein: CASSLGDTGNTIYF; CDR3 DNA: TGTGCCAGCAGCTTAGGGGACACAGGAAACACCATATATTTT; J gene: TRBJ1-3; D gene: .; clone size: .; V gene: TRBV7-2
CDR3 protein: CASSQNGRKELFF; CDR3 DNA: TGTGCCAGCAGCCAAAACGGGAGAAAGGAGCTGTTTTTT; J gene: TRBJ2-2; D gene: .; clone size: once; V gene: TRBV4-2
CDR3 protein: CASSLALGTSGYYNEQFF; CDR3 DNA: TGTGCCAGCAGCTTGGCCCTCGGGACTAGCGGTTACTACAATGAGCAGTTCTTC; J gene: TRBJ2-1; D gene: TRBD2; clone size: .; V gene: TRBV5-5
CDR3 protein: CASGTGAGHGYTF; CDR3 DNA: TGTGCCAGTGGGACAGGGGCTGGGCATGGCTACACCTTC; J gene: TRBJ1-2; D gene: TRBD1; clone size: once; V gene: TRBV19
CDR3 protein: CASSRGDSGNYEQFF; CDR3 DNA: TGTGCCAGCAGCCGGGGGGATAGCGGGAATTATGAGCAGTTCTTC; J gene: TRBJ2-1; D gene: TRBD2; clone size: .; V gene: TRBV4-2
CDR3 protein: CASSLLGARGYGYTF; CDR3 DNA: TGTGCCAGCAGTTTATTGGGGGCGCGAGGCTATGGCTACACCTTC; J gene: TRBJ1-2; D gene: .; clone size: few; V gene: TRBV28
CDR3 protein: CASQFDLNTEAFF; CDR3 DNA: TGTGCCAGTCAATTCGACTTGAACACTGAAGCTTTCTTT; J gene: TRBJ1-1; D gene: .; clone size: .; V gene: TRBV19
CDR3 protein: CASSLTQDHTGTGELFF; CDR3 DNA: TGTGCCAGCAGCTTGACCCAAGACCATACGGGCACCGGGGAGCTGTTTTTT; J gene: TRBJ2-2; D gene: .; clone size: .; V gene: TRBV7-9
CDR3 protein: CASSEDAKSGRWRHNEQYF; CDR3 DNA: TGTGCCAGCAGTGAAGACGCCAAAAGCGGGAGATGGCGTCATAACGAGCAGTACTTC; J gene: TRBJ2-7; D gene: TRBD2; clone size: once; V gene: TRBV6-1
CDR3 protein: CASSLRSGDYEQYF; CDR3 DNA: TGCGCCAGCAGCTTGAGGAGCGGGGATTACGAGCAGTACTTC; J gene: TRBJ2-7; D gene: TRBD2; clone size: .; V gene: TRBV5-1
CDR3 protein: CASSVGVTRAYEQYF; CDR3 DNA: TGTGCCAGCAGCGTAGGGGTGACACGAGCCTACGAGCAGTACTTC; J gene: TRBJ2-7; D gene: .; clone size: .; V gene: TRBV9
CDR3 protein: CASSVVERGYNEQFF; CDR3 DNA: TGTGCCAGCAGCGTAGTCGAGCGGGGTTACAATGAGCAGTTCTTC; J gene: TRBJ2-1; D gene: TRBD2; clone size: many; V gene: TRBV9
CDR3 protein: CASSHNNYGYTF; CDR3 DNA: TGTGCCAGCTCACACAATAACTATGGCTACACCTTC; J gene: TRBJ1-2; D gene: .; clone size: many; V gene: TRBV18
CDR3 protein: CSAKTGGSGNTIYF; CDR3 DNA: TGCAGCGCCAAGACAGGGGGCTCTGGAAACACCATATATTTT; J gene: TRBJ1-3; D gene: TRBD1; clone size: .; V gene: TRBV29-1
CDR3 protein: CASSLLGTGFNTGELFF; CDR3 DNA: TGTGCCAGCAGCCTCTTGGGGACAGGGTTCAACACCGGGGAGCTGTTTTTT; J gene: TRBJ2-2; D gene: TRBD1; clone size: once; V gene: TRBV2
CDR3 protein: CASSFGGYSPLHF; CDR3 DNA: TGTGCCAGCAGTTTTGGGGGGTACTCACCCCTCCACTTT; J gene: TRBJ1-6; D gene: .; clone size: .; V gene: TRBV27
CDR3 protein: CASLVGGESNTGELFF; CDR3 DNA: TGTGCCAGCCTCGTTGGAGGGGAGTCGAACACCGGGGAGCTGTTTTTT; J gene: TRBJ2-2; D gene: .; clone size: .; V gene: TRBV28
CDR3 protein: CASSRREAYEQYF; CDR3 DNA: TGTGCCAGCAGCCGCCGGGAGGCCTACGAGCAGTACTTC; J gene: TRBJ2-7; D gene: TRBD2; clone size: .; V gene: TRBV7-8
CDR3 protein: CASSTRWGQGDPAQHF; CDR3 DNA: TGTGCCAGTAGTACGAGGTGGGGACAGGGGGATCCAGCCCAGCATTTT; J gene: TRBJ1-5; D gene: TRBD1; clone size: .; V gene: TRBV19
CDR3 protein: CAWSILTGADTEAFF; CDR3 DNA: TGTGCCTGGAGTATACTCACAGGGGCGGACACTGAAGCTTTCTTT; J gene: TRBJ1-1; D gene: TRBD1; clone size: few; V gene: TRBV30
CDR3 protein: CAFHPGQGVYEQYF; CDR3 DNA: TGTGCCTTTCATCCGGGACAGGGGGTTTACGAGCAGTACTTC; J gene: TRBJ2-7; D gene: TRBD1; clone size: .; V gene: TRBV30
CDR3 protein: CASSLEVSGRSTDTQYF; CDR3 DNA: TGTGCCAGCAGCTTGGAGGTTAGCGGGAGATCCACAGATACGCAGTATTTT; J gene: TRBJ2-3; D gene: TRBD2; clone size: .; V gene: TRBV5-6
CDR3 protein: CASSQPGSGNTIYF; CDR3 DNA: TGCGCCAGCAGCCAACCGGGCTCTGGAAACACCATATATTTT; J gene: TRBJ1-3; D gene: .; clone size: .; V gene: TRBV4-1
CDR3 protein: CASSQGSGGRREQYF; CDR3 DNA: TGTGCCAGCAGCCAAGGATCAGGGGGAAGGAGAGAGCAGTACTTC; J gene: TRBJ2-7; D gene: TRBD1; clone size: .; V gene: TRBV14
CDR3 protein: CASSETARNEQFF; CDR3 DNA: TGTGCCAGCTCAGAGACAGCCAGGAATGAGCAGTTCTTC; J gene: TRBJ2-1; D gene: .; clone size: .; V gene: TRBV18
CDR3 protein: CASSLGGQGAGYTF; CDR3 DNA: TGTGCCAGCAGCCTAGGCGGACAGGGAGCGGGCTACACCTTC; J gene: TRBJ1-2; D gene: TRBD1; clone size: .; V gene: TRBV7-9
CDR3 protein: CAISSTSRSYEQYF; CDR3 DNA: TGTGCCATCAGTTCCACCTCGAGGTCCTACGAGCAGTACTTC; J gene: TRBJ2-7; D gene: .; clone size: once; V gene: TRBV10-3
CDR3 protein: CASSQGGQGVSTGELFF; CDR3 DNA: TGTGCCAGCAGCCAAGGGGGACAGGGGGTCAGCACCGGGGAGCTGTTTTTT; J gene: TRBJ2-2; D gene: TRBD1; clone size: .; V gene: TRBV3-1/TRBV3-2
CDR3 protein: CASTRTGNNEQFF; CDR3 DNA: TGTGCCAGCACCCGGACAGGGAACAATGAGCAGTTCTTC; J gene: TRBJ2-1; D gene: TRBD1; clone size: .; V gene: TRBV7-9
CDR3 protein: CASSGLPGHSVLGYTF; CDR3 DNA: TGTGCCAGCAGTGGATTACCGGGACACTCTGTCTTGGGCTACACCTTC; J gene: TRBJ1-2; D gene: .; clone size: once; V gene: TRBV6-6
CDR3 protein: CASSLGPGEANYGYTF; CDR3 DNA: TGTGCCAGCAGCTTAGGGCCAGGGGAAGCTAACTATGGCTACACCTTC; J gene: TRBJ1-2; D gene: .; clone size: .; V gene: TRBV7-9
CDR3 protein: CASSFRYEQYF; CDR3 DNA: TGTGCCAGCAGTTTTCGGTACGAGCAGTACTTC; J gene: TRBJ2-7; D gene: .; clone size: once; V gene: TRBV12-3/TRBV12-4
CDR3 protein: CASSIGLAGAYEQYF; CDR3 DNA: TGTGCCAGCAGCATTGGACTAGCGGGAGCCTACGAGCAGTACTTC; J gene: TRBJ2-7; D gene: TRBD2; clone size: .; V gene: TRBV7-8
CDR3 protein: CASSIGLAGASYEQYF; CDR3 DNA: TGTGCCAGCAGCATAGGACTAGCGGGAGCCTCCTACGAGCAGTACTTC; J gene: TRBJ2-7; D gene: TRBD2; clone size: .; V gene: TRBV7-8
CDR3 protein: CASSGDRADTQYF; CDR3 DNA: TGTGCCAGCAGCGGCGACAGGGCAGATACGCAGTATTTT; J gene: TRBJ2-3; D gene: TRBD1; clone size: .; V gene: TRBV7-9
CDR3 protein: CASSLGSAGFDQPQHF; CDR3 DNA: TGTGCCAGCAGCTTAGGGAGCGCGGGTTTTGATCAGCCCCAGCATTTT; J gene: TRBJ1-5; D gene: .; clone size: many; V gene: TRBV7-8
CDR3 protein: CASSFRVGQTTDTQYF; CDR3 DNA: TGTGCCAGCAGCTTTAGAGTGGGACAAACCACAGATACGCAGTATTTT; J gene: TRBJ2-3; D gene: .; clone size: .; V gene: TRBV7-8
CDR3 protein: CASSPPGQLYEQYF; CDR3 DNA: TGTGCCAGCTCACCACCGGGCCAATTATACGAGCAGTACTTC; J gene: TRBJ2-7; D gene: .; clone size: .; V gene: TRBV18
CDR3 protein: CASSSLAARGPGETQYF; CDR3 DNA: TGTGCCAGCAGCTCCCTGGCGGCCAGGGGGCCGGGTGAGACCCAGTACTTC; J gene: TRBJ2-5; D gene: TRBD1; clone size: .; V gene: TRBV6-9
CDR3 protein: CASSLRQGAATNEKLFF; CDR3 DNA: TGTGCCAGCAGCCTCCGACAGGGGGCGGCTACTAATGAAAAACTGTTTTTT; J gene: TRBJ1-4; D gene: TRBD1; clone size: .; V gene: TRBV7-8
CDR3 protein: CASSLIRSHEQYF; CDR3 DNA: TGTGCCAGCAGCTTAATACGGAGCCACGAGCAGTACTTC; J gene: TRBJ2-7; D gene: .; clone size: .; V gene: TRBV7-3
CDR3 protein: CASSWTGRNTEAFF; CDR3 DNA: TGTGCCAGCAGCTGGACAGGGAGGAACACTGAAGCTTTCTTT; J gene: TRBJ1-1; D gene: TRBD1; clone size: .; V gene: TRBV6-5
CDR3 protein: CASSSGIGTGELFF; CDR3 DNA: TGTGCCAGCAGCTCAGGTATAGGAACCGGGGAGCTGTTTTTT; J gene: TRBJ2-2; D gene: .; clone size: .; V gene: TRBV5-6
CDR3 protein: CASKGSGRAGELFF; CDR3 DNA: TGTGCCAGTAAGGGAAGCGGGAGGGCCGGGGAGCTGTTTTTT; J gene: TRBJ2-2; D gene: TRBD2; clone size: .; V gene: TRBV19
CDR3 protein: CASSPTGNYGYTF; CDR3 DNA: TGTGCCAGCAGCCCAACAGGGAACTATGGCTACACCTTC; J gene: TRBJ1-2; D gene: .; clone size: many; V gene: TRBV6-2/TRBV6-3